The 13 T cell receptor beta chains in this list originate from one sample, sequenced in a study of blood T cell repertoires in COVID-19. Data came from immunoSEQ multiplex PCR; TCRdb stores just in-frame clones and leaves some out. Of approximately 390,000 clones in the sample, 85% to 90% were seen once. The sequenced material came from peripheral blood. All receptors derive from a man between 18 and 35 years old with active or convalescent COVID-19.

Here the CDR3 reads CASSRRLLAGANEQYF. For the CDR3, the DNA is TGTGCCAGCAGCCGCCGGTTACTAGCGGGAGCAAACGAGCAGTACTTC. The chain carries TRBV3-1 (or the pseudogene TRBV3-2) and TRBJ2-7, with 11 positions matching TRBD2. Germline CDR1 and CDR2: LGHDT and YNNKEL (reference sequence). V trimming: 4 bases; J trimming: 5 bases; junction bases outside the gene matches: 10. The length of the CDR3 is 16 residues.

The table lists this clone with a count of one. This chain's CDR3 is CASSPDEGTSPTAGELFF. For the CDR3, the DNA is TGCGCCAGCAGCCCAGACGAAGGGACATCCCCGACCGCCGGGGAGCTGTTTTTT. The chain links TRBV4-3 to TRBJ2-2; maybe TRBD1 (6 bases). Germline V gene data show CDR1 as LGHNA and CDR2 as YSLEER. This CDR3 is built from 18 residues. Trimming stripped 4 bases from V and 6 bases from J, with 24 bases between.

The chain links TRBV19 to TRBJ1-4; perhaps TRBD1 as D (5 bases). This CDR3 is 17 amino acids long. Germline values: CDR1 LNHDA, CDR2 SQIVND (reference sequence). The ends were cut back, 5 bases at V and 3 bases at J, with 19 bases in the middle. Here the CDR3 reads CASSPKLLGQANEKLFF. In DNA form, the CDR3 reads TGTGCCAGTAGTCCGAAGTTGCTGGGGCAGGCTAATGAAAAACTGTTTTTT.

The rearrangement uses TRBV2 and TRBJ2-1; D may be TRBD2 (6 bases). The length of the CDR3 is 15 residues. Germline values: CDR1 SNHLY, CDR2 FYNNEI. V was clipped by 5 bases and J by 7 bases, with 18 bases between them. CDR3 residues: CASSILGTQRNEQFF. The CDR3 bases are TGTGCCAGCAGTATCTTGGGGACTCAGAGGAATGAGCAGTTCTTC.

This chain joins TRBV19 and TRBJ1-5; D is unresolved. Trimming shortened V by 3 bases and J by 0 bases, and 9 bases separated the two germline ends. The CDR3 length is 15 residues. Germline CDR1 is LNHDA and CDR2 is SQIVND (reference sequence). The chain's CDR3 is CASSIFESSNQPQHF. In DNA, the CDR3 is TGTGCCAGTAGTATCTTCGAGAGTAGCAATCAGCCCCAGCATTTT.

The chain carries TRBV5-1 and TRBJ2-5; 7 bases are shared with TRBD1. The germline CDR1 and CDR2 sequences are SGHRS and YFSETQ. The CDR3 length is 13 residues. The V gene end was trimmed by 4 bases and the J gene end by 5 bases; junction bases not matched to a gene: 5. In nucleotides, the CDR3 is TGCGCCAGCAGCCTACAGGGGACGGAGACCCAGTACTTC. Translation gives CASSLQGTETQYF.

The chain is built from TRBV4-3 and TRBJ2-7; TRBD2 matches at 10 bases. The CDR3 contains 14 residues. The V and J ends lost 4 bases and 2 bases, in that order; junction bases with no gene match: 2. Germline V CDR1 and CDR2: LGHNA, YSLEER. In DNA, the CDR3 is TGCGCCAGCAGCCTTGGGACTAGCGCCTACGAGCAGTACTTC. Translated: CASSLGTSAYEQYF.

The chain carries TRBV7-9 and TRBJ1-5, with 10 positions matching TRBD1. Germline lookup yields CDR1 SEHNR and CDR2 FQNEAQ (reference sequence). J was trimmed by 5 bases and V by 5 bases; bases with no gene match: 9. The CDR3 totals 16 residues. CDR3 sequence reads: CASSNGQGGNYQPQHF. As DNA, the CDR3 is TGTGCCAGCAGCAACGGACAGGGGGGGAATTATCAGCCCCAGCATTTT.

Written as DNA, the CDR3 is TGTGCCAGCAGCCCCGACAGGGGCTATGGCTACACCTTC. Its translation: CASSPDRGYGYTF. This chain connects TRBV28 to TRBJ1-2; 8 bases align to TRBD1. CDR1 and CDR2 (germline): MDHEN, SYDVKM. With 6 bases clipped from V and 4 bases from J, the junction kept 4 bases outside the gene matches. CDR3 length equals 13 residues.

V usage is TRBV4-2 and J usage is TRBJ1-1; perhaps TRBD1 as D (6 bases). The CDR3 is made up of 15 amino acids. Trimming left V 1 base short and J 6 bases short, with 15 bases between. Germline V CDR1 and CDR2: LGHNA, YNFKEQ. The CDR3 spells CASSQVGLGAPEAFF. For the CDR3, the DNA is TGTGCCAGCAGCCAAGTTGGGCTGGGGGCCCCTGAAGCTTTCTTT.

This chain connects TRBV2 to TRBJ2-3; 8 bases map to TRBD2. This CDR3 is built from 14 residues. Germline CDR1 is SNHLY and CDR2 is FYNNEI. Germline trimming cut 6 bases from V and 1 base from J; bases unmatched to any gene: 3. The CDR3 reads CASRSGRGTDTQYF. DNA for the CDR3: TGTGCCAGCAGGAGCGGGAGAGGCACAGATACGCAGTATTTT.

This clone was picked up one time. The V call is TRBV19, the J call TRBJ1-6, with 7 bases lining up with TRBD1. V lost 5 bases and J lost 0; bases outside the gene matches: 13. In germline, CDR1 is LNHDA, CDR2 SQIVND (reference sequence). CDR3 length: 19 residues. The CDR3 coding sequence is TGTGCCAGTAGTCGCCGGGACAGTGAGTCCGGCTCCTATAATTCACCCCTCCACTTT. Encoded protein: CASSRRDSESGSYNSPLHF.

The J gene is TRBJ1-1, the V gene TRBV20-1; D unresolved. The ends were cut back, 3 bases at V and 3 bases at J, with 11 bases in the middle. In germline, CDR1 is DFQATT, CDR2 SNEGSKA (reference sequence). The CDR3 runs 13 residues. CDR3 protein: CSASEVAYTEAFF. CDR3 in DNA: TGCAGTGCTAGTGAGGTGGCCTACACTGAAGCTTTCTTT.